Each of the 21 T cell receptor beta chains below was sequenced from the same sample in a study of OX40 agonist ivuxolimab in advanced cancers. The data were produced by immunoSEQ multiplex PCR, yet TCRdb's version contains in-frame clones alone and is incomplete. The sample carries around 64,000 clones, around nine tenths recorded once. The sample was CD4+ or CD8+ T cells sorted from blood, taken in a trial of the OX40 agonist ivuxolimab. These receptors were obtained from an adult with an advanced solid tumor such as melanoma, head and neck, liver or kidney cancer.

As regards this clone: This sample includes further DNA sequences coding for the same CDR3. The chain carries TRBV5-6 and TRBJ2-7; 9 bases agree with TRBD1. Trimming removed 2 bases from V and 1 base from J; junction bases left unmatched: 1. The germline V gene encodes CDR1 SGHDT and CDR2 YYEEEE. The CDR3 loop spans 14 amino acids. CDR3 sequence: CASSFGQGSYEQYF. The CDR3 bases are TGTGCCAGCAGCTTTGGACAGGGGTCCTACGAGCAGTACTTC.

This clone was seen once. V usage is TRBV7-8 and J usage is TRBJ2-7, with 9 nucleotides matching TRBD1. With V trimmed by 5 bases and J by 4 bases, 3 bases remained unmatched. Germline V CDR1 and CDR2: SGHVS, FQNEAQ. The CDR3 sequence is 13 residues long. The CDR3 region is CASSQDRGYEQYF. The CDR3 DNA is TGTGCCAGCAGCCAGGACAGGGGATACGAGCAGTACTTC.

The chain uses TRBV4-1 and TRBJ2-1; perhaps TRBD2 as D (5 bases). Trimming stripped 1 base from V and 10 bases from J, with 11 bases between. CDR1 is MGHRA, CDR2 YSYEKL, per germline. The CDR3 totals 13 residues. CDR3 protein: CASSQGGLSEQFF. CDR3 bases: TGCGCCAGCAGCCAAGGAGGGTTAAGCGAGCAGTTCTTC.

The chain recombines TRBV5-3 with TRBJ2-7, with D hard to call. TRBV5-3 is reported as an ORF; its role is uncertain. Trimming took 9 bases from V and 4 from J, leaving 14 bases between them. This CDR3 comprises 12 residues. This CDR3 reads CAKNRTLYEQYF. The DNA of the CDR3 is TGTGCCAAAAACCGCACACTTTACGAGCAGTACTTC.

This clone occurred once. The chain has TRBV11-2 and TRBJ1-2; the match to TRBD1 covers 9 bases. The CDR3 length is 15 residues. Trimming removed 3 bases from V and 7 bases from J; junction bases left unmatched: 9. Looked up from germline, CDR1 is SGHAT and CDR2 is FQNNGV. The CDR3 DNA reads TGTGCCAGCAGCTTGACCGGGACAGGGCCTTTTGGCTACACCTTC. Its protein is CASSLTGTGPFGYTF.

This chain uses TRBV5-1 with TRBJ2-7; TRBD1 matches at 7 bases. This CDR3 region has 16 residues. Trimming took 3 bases from V and 1 from J; bases not matched to a gene: 10. The germline V gene encodes CDR1 SGHRS and CDR2 YFSETQ. CDR3 sequence reads: CASSSRSQGTSYEQYF. CDR3 nucleotides: TGCGCCAGCAGCTCTAGATCACAGGGGACATCCTACGAGCAGTACTTC.

V and J are TRBV5-5 and TRBJ2-5; the D gene could be TRBD1 or TRBD2 (5 bases each). This CDR3 has 18 amino acids. Trimming left V 0 bases short and J 5 bases short, with 23 bases between. Germline V gene lookup returns CDR1 SGHKS and CDR2 YYEKEE (reference sequence). CDR3 coding DNA: TGTGCCAGCAGCTTGGCCATCCTCATGTTTGGGGGTGGGGAGACCCAGTACTTC. This encodes CASSLAILMFGGGETQYF.

This rearrangement joins TRBV6-5 to TRBJ1-4; D unresolved. Germline V CDR1 and CDR2: MNHEY, SVGAGI. CDR3 length: 14 residues. Trimming left V 5 bases short and J 6 bases short, with 13 bases between. The CDR3 DNA sequence: TGTGCCAGCAGTGACAAACCCGGAGATGAAAAACTGTTTTTT. This translates into CASSDKPGDEKLFF.

The chain uses TRBV15 and TRBJ2-2; tentatively, D is TRBD1 (5 bases). Germline V gives CDR1 LNHNV, CDR2 YYDKDF (reference sequence). This CDR3 has 17 residues. V gave up 0 bases and J gave up 3 bases, with 14 bases separating them. CDR3 in DNA: TGTGCCACCAGCAGAGATCTTCAGGGTTCGGACACCGGGGAGCTGTTTTTT. It codes for CATSRDLQGSDTGELFF.

The chain links TRBV5-5 to TRBJ2-7; 8 nucleotides align to TRBD1. The V gene's germline CDR1 is SGHKS and CDR2 YYEKEE (reference sequence). The trim removed 1 base at V and 2 bases at J, leaving 2 bases unmatched. This CDR3 region has 14 residues. The CDR3, as DNA: TGTGCCAGCAGCTTGACAGGGGGTACCTACGAGCAGTACTTC. As protein: CASSLTGGTYEQYF.

The J gene is TRBJ2-1, the V gene TRBV7-9; 8 positions match TRBD2. The ends lost 5 bases at V and 4 bases at J; junction bases unmatched: 10. Germline assignment: CDR1 SEHNR and CDR2 FQNEAQ (reference sequence). This CDR3 has 16 residues. The CDR3 reads CASSPTRTSLYNEQFF. CDR3 DNA: TGTGCCAGCAGCCCGACGAGGACTAGCCTATACAATGAGCAGTTCTTC.

This chain connects TRBV5-1 to TRBJ2-7, with 8 bases that match TRBD1. J was trimmed by 2 bases and V by 4 bases; bases with no gene match: 2. CDR3 length equals 13 residues. Per germline, CDR1 SGHRS and CDR2 YFSETQ. The CDR3 spells CASSEDRAYEQYF. In DNA form, the CDR3 reads TGCGCCAGCAGCGAGGACAGGGCCTACGAGCAGTACTTC.

This clone has more than one count but fewer than ten. This chain uses TRBV7-9 with TRBJ1-1; D unresolved. This CDR3 spans 12 amino acids. Germline-derived CDR1 and CDR2 are SEHNR and FQNEAQ (reference sequence). V lost 4 bases to trimming and J lost 6 bases, with 9 bases between them. CDR3 DNA: TGTGCCAGCAGCTACGGGCCCGCTGAAGCTTTCTTT. The encoded protein is CASSYGPAEAFF.

The chain employs TRBV5-4 and TRBJ2-7, with D perhaps matching TRBD1 or TRBD2 (6 bases each). The CDR3 has 15 amino acids. CDR1 is SGHNT, CDR2 YYREEE, per germline (reference sequence). V was cut by 4 bases and J by 0 bases, with 14 bases left in between. This CDR3 reads CASSPRGGGSYEQYF. The CDR3 nucleotides read TGTGCCAGCAGCCCTCGCGGAGGGGGCTCCTACGAGCAGTACTTC.

J is TRBJ1-4 and V is TRBV2; D is perhaps TRBD1 (5 bases). There are 14 residues in the CDR3. Trimming stripped 6 bases from V and 5 bases from J, with 13 bases between. The germline V gene encodes CDR1 SNHLY and CDR2 FYNNEI. CDR3 region: CASSGGAGNEKLFF. CDR3 DNA: TGTGCCAGCAGCGGAGGGGCCGGGAATGAAAAACTGTTTTTT.

The genes are TRBV5-4 and TRBJ1-1, with D possibly TRBD1 on 6 matching bases. The CDR3 is 16 residues long. Trimming removed 4 bases at V and 3 bases at J, with 19 bases between. Germline CDR1 is SGHNT and CDR2 is YYREEE (reference sequence). The CDR3 protein is CASSTDYRVEDTEAFF. CDR3 DNA sequence: TGTGCCAGCAGCACCGACTACAGGGTGGAGGACACTGAAGCTTTCTTT.

The chain recombines TRBV4-2 with TRBJ2-7, with D perhaps being TRBD1 or TRBD2 (7 bases each). CDR3 size: 15 residues. Looked up from germline, CDR1 is LGHNA and CDR2 is YNFKEQ. V was trimmed by 4 bases and J by 4 bases, leaving 17 bases between them. This chain's CDR3 is CASSPPGGGEYEQYF. In DNA form, the CDR3 reads TGTGCCAGCAGCCCTCCAGGGGGGGGTGAATACGAGCAGTACTTC.

The gene calls are TRBV6-5 and TRBJ2-7, with TRBD2 identical over 8 bases. The CDR3 consists of 16 residues. V lost 0 bases and J lost 6; bases outside the gene matches: 10. The V gene's germline CDR1 is MNHEY and CDR2 SVGAGI. The CDR3 bases are TGTGCCAGCAGTTACTCGAAAATAGCGGGAATGCTCGAGCAGTACTTC. Its translation is CASSYSKIAGMLEQYF.

The rearrangement joins TRBV7-3 to TRBJ2-3; D may match TRBD1 or TRBD2 (5 bases each). Per germline, CDR1 SGHTA and CDR2 FQGTGA. Trimming shortened V by 5 bases and J by 10 bases, and 16 bases separated the two germline ends. The CDR3 covers 13 residues. This CDR3 is CASSPGDPLAQYF. In nucleotides, the CDR3 is TGTGCCAGCAGCCCCGGGGACCCCCTCGCGCAGTATTTT.

This clone was detected only once. The chain carries TRBV2 and TRBJ1-1; 11 nucleotides line up with TRBD1. V lost 10 bases to trimming and J lost 4 bases; unmatched junction nucleotides: 14. The CDR3 is 16 amino acids. The V gene's germline CDR1 is SNHLY and CDR2 FYNNEI. CDR3 sequence reads: CAITKGTGGGGTEAFF. The CDR3 DNA reads as TGTGCCATCACCAAGGGGACAGGGGGTGGGGGCACTGAAGCTTTCTTT.

The chain employs TRBV5-4 and TRBJ1-3; 7 nucleotides align to TRBD1. V trimming: 4 bases; J trimming: 8 bases; junction bases outside the gene matches: 9. This CDR3 has 14 residues. The germline gives CDR1 SGHNT, CDR2 YYREEE (reference sequence). CDR3 residues: CASSARTGGDTIYF. CDR3 nucleotide sequence: TGTGCCAGCAGCGCGCGGACAGGAGGAGACACCATATATTTT.